Presented here are 27 T cell receptor beta chains from one specimen sequenced in a study of cytotoxic CD8 clonotypes in ibrutinib-treated CLL. Sequencing used immunoSEQ multiplex PCR; TCRdb keeps in-frame clones, though not all of them. The data contain about 28,000 clones, 62% of them singletons. Sequences were derived from PBMCs, sampled before ibrutinib treatment. Receptor source: a human donor with chronic lymphocytic leukemia.

The J gene is TRBJ1-2, the V gene TRBV7-6, with D maybe TRBD1 (5 bases). Germline V gives CDR1 SGHVS, CDR2 FNYEAQ. CDR3 length: 15 amino acids. V lost 6 bases to trimming and J lost 8 bases, with 22 bases between them. The CDR3 DNA reads as TGTGCCAGCAGTCAAGCCCCAGGGTACCAGGGAGGCTACACCTTC. Translated, it gives CASSQAPGYQGGYTF. The full variable domain, in which reference TRBV7-6 and TRBJ1-2 provide the parts outside the CDR3, is GAGVSQSPRYKVTKRGQDVALRCDPISGHVSLYWYRQALGQGPEFLTYFNYEAQQDKSGLPNDRFSAERPEGSISTLTIQRTEQRDSAMYRCASSQAPGYQGGYTFGSGTRLTVV.

The V gene is TRBV2, the J gene TRBJ2-6; no clear D gene. This CDR3 is built from 15 residues. Germline assignment: CDR1 SNHLY and CDR2 FYNNEI. V was cut by 7 bases and J by 4 bases, with 14 bases left in between. CDR3 sequence reads: CASNEKGSGANVLTF. As DNA, the CDR3 is TGTGCCAGCAACGAGAAGGGTTCAGGGGCCAACGTCCTGACTTTC.

This clone was seen only a few times. The chain is built from TRBV28 and TRBJ1-4; 7 positions match TRBD1. CDR1 is MDHEN and CDR2 is SYDVKM in the germline V gene. The V gene end was trimmed by 3 bases and the J gene end by 6 bases; junction bases not matched to a gene: 1. The CDR3 runs 13 residues. The chain's CDR3 is CASSLRGHEKLFF. The CDR3 DNA sequence: TGTGCCAGCAGTTTGAGGGGGCATGAAAAACTGTTTTTT.

This chain connects TRBV18 to TRBJ2-7, with 9 bases matching TRBD1. This CDR3 is 14 amino acids long. From germline, CDR1 is KGHSH and CDR2 LQKENI. With V trimmed by 6 bases and J by 4 bases, 7 bases remained unmatched. The CDR3 coding sequence is TGTGCCAGCTCCCAGGGGACAGGGCTATACGAGCAGTACTTC. It codes for CASSQGTGLYEQYF.

V and J are TRBV2 and TRBJ1-1, with TRBD1 matching over 7 bases. Per germline, CDR1 SNHLY and CDR2 FYNNEI. V was pared by 5 bases and J by 5 bases, with 11 bases of the junction left unmatched. The CDR3 is 15 residues long. The CDR3 here is CASSPFSTGTTEAFF. The CDR3 DNA is TGTGCCAGCAGTCCCTTTTCGACAGGGACGACTGAAGCTTTCTTT.

This clone was seen only a few times. The chain combines TRBV29-1 with TRBJ1-1; unclear D gene. Per the germline V gene, CDR1 is SQVTM and CDR2 is ANQGSEA. The CDR3 contains 13 residues. V shed 4 bases and J shed 4 bases, with 13 bases lying between them. The CDR3 DNA reads TGCAGCGTTGCTCTGAGGGCCGGCACTGAAGCTTTCTTT. Amino acids: CSVALRAGTEAFF.

The V and J genes are TRBV6-5 and TRBJ2-3; D remains unclear. V was trimmed by 7 bases and J by 6 bases, leaving 14 bases between them. The CDR3 is made up of 13 amino acids. Germline CDR1 and CDR2: MNHEY and SVGAGI. The CDR3: CASTTGLRDTQYF. The CDR3 DNA follows: TGTGCCAGCACCACTGGCCTCAGGGATACGCAGTATTTT.

The rearrangement uses TRBV18 and TRBJ1-1, with D perhaps matching TRBD1 (5 bases). The CDR3 spans 13 residues. The germline CDR1 and CDR2 sequences are KGHSH and LQKENI. V was shortened by 2 bases and J by 4 bases, with 8 bases between the two germline ends. The CDR3 DNA follows: TGTGCCAGCTCACCAGGGACTTCCACTGAAGCTTTCTTT. This translates into CASSPGTSTEAFF.

The CDR3 sequence: CASSLQGYEQYF. CDR3 nucleotide sequence: TGTGCCAGCAGCTTACAGGGCTACGAGCAGTACTTC. This sequence joins TRBV7-9 and TRBJ2-7; tentatively, D is TRBD1 (5 bases). V was cut by 2 bases and J by 3 bases, with 5 bases left in between. CDR1 and CDR2 (germline): SEHNR, FQNEAQ (reference sequence). The CDR3 totals 12 residues.

The chain joins TRBV23-1 to TRBJ2-1, with 10 bases lining up with TRBD2. TRBV23-1 is flagged as an ORF with uncertain function. V dropped 1 base and J dropped 2; count of bases not matched to a gene: 8. This CDR3 is built from 18 residues. The CDR3 DNA reads as TGCGCCAGCAGTCAATATGGGCCAGCGGGAGGGCCCTACAATGAGCAGTTCTTC. Encoded protein: CASSQYGPAGGPYNEQFF.

V usage is TRBV6-1 and J usage is TRBJ2-1, with 10 positions matching TRBD2. The length of the CDR3 is 15 residues. Germline CDR1 and CDR2: MNHNS and SASEGT. The junction had 3 bases not matched to a gene; V was cut back by 5 bases and J by 2 bases. This CDR3 reads CASSLTSGTYNEQFF. The CDR3 DNA sequence: TGTGCCAGCAGTCTCACTAGCGGGACCTACAATGAGCAGTTCTTC.

The chain is built from TRBV11-2 and TRBJ2-2; D uncertain. Trimming took 5 bases from V and 4 from J, leaving 11 bases between them. Germline CDR1 reads SGHAT; CDR2 reads FQNNGV. CDR3 size: 14 residues. The CDR3 is CASSPGTSTGELFF. Written as DNA, the CDR3 is TGTGCCAGCAGCCCTGGAACTTCCACCGGGGAGCTGTTTTTT.

This chain uses TRBV11-3 with TRBJ1-1; TRBD1 might be the D (5 bases). Germline loops: CDR1 SGHNT, CDR2 YENEEA. The ends were cut back, 1 base at V and 5 bases at J, with 8 bases in the middle. This CDR3 has 13 residues. CDR3 sequence reads: CASSLGRETEAFF. The CDR3 DNA sequence: TGTGCCAGCAGCTTAGGCAGGGAGACTGAAGCTTTCTTT.

The V and J genes are TRBV25-1 and TRBJ2-7, with 7 bases that match TRBD1. CDR3 size: 15 residues. V lost 4 bases and J lost 4; bases outside the gene matches: 10. Germline values: CDR1 MGHDK, CDR2 SYGVNS. The CDR3: CASSGGNRGLYEQYF. The CDR3 region has the DNA TGTGCCAGCAGTGGGGGGAACAGGGGATTGTACGAGCAGTACTTC.

The rearrangement uses TRBV28 and TRBJ2-1; TRBD1 aligns across 7 bases. The CDR3 sequence is 15 residues long. Germline V CDR1 and CDR2: MDHEN, SYDVKM. With V trimmed by 8 bases and J by 4 bases, 11 bases remained unmatched. DNA of the CDR3: TGTGCCAGCTACTCCCGGGACAGAACGTACAATGAGCAGTTCTTC. Translating gives CASYSRDRTYNEQFF.

This chain connects TRBV28 to TRBJ1-2, with 10 bases that match TRBD1. Germline V gene data show CDR1 as MDHEN and CDR2 as SYDVKM. CDR3 size: 15 residues. The V segment lost 1 base and the J segment 4 bases; nucleotides outside the gene matches: 3. CDR3 in DNA: TGTGCCAGCAGTTTATCGGACAGGGGGTCCTATGGCTACACCTTC. Amino acid sequence: CASSLSDRGSYGYTF.

The genes are TRBV2 and TRBJ2-5; D not resolved. In germline, CDR1 is SNHLY, CDR2 FYNNEI. The CDR3 runs 14 residues. V shed 6 bases and J shed 0 bases, with 11 bases lying between them. CDR3 residues: CASSLQRYQETQYF. CDR3 DNA: TGTGCCAGCAGCCTCCAACGGTACCAAGAGACCCAGTACTTC.

The rearrangement links TRBV2 to TRBJ2-7; no clear D. Trimming stripped 2 bases from V and 4 bases from J, with 3 bases between. The CDR3 is made up of 11 amino acids. Germline values: CDR1 SNHLY, CDR2 FYNNEI. In DNA form, the CDR3 reads TGTGCCAGCAGTGAAATTTACGAGCAGTACTTC. This translates into CASSEIYEQYF.

The rearrangement uses TRBV10-3 and TRBJ2-7; TRBD2 agrees at 9 bases. J gave up 5 bases and V 8 bases, and 7 bases lay outside the gene matches. CDR3 length equals 13 residues. Germline-derived CDR1 and CDR2 are ENHRY and SYGVKD. CDR3: CAIGAGGANEQYF. The CDR3 coding sequence is TGTGCCATCGGGGCGGGAGGGGCCAACGAGCAGTACTTC.

In DNA, the CDR3 is TGTGCCAGCAGTTTCAGACAGGGGTACTATGGCTACACCTTC. Translation gives CASSFRQGYYGYTF. The rearrangement joins TRBV6-5 to TRBJ1-2, with 8 bases fitting TRBD1. The CDR3 is 14 amino acids. V lost 4 bases and J lost 3; bases outside the gene matches: 4. Germline V gene lookup returns CDR1 MNHEY and CDR2 SVGAGI.

The V and J genes are TRBV10-3 and TRBJ2-7; 8 nucleotides agree with TRBD2. Per the germline V gene, CDR1 is ENHRY and CDR2 is SYGVKD. The CDR3 spans 12 residues. V lost 10 bases and J lost 1; bases outside the gene matches: 3. In DNA form, the CDR3 reads TGTGCCACCGGGGGGGGATCCTACGAGCAGTACTTC. Amino acids: CATGGGSYEQYF.

The V and J genes are TRBV19 and TRBJ1-1; D is undetermined. The CDR3 is made up of 15 amino acids. Deletions cut 1 base from V and 3 bases from J, with 12 bases between. The germline V gene has CDR1 LNHDA and CDR2 SQIVND (reference sequence). This CDR3 is CASSIGSQVHTEAFF. The CDR3 nucleotides are TGTGCCAGTAGTATAGGTTCCCAAGTCCACACTGAAGCTTTCTTT.

The chain combines TRBV10-1 with TRBJ1-1, with a weak D call TRBD1 (6 bases). The CDR3 sequence is 14 residues long. CDR1 is WNHNN, CDR2 SYGVQD, per germline (reference sequence). Trimming pared 3 bases from V and 6 bases from J, leaving 14 bases between. This CDR3 reads CASSDSVGAPEAFF. DNA for the CDR3: TGCGCCAGCAGTGACTCCGTGGGGGCCCCTGAAGCTTTCTTT.

Here the CDR3 reads CATSRDITGGEKLFF. In DNA, the CDR3 is TGTGCCACCAGCAGAGATATCACAGGGGGGGAAAAACTGTTTTTT. The chain couples TRBV15 to TRBJ1-4; 8 nucleotides agree with TRBD1. This CDR3 is 15 amino acids long. V lost 0 bases and J lost 8; bases outside the gene matches: 5. CDR1 and CDR2 (germline): LNHNV, YYDKDF (reference sequence).

The chain has TRBV2 and TRBJ2-1; 8 bases map to TRBD1. The CDR3 contains 15 residues. In germline, CDR1 is SNHLY, CDR2 FYNNEI. V trimming: 6 bases; J trimming: 6 bases; junction bases outside the gene matches: 10. The CDR3 coding sequence is TGTGCCAGCAGGGCACAGGGGGTTCCCCTCAATGAGCAGTTCTTC. It translates to CASRAQGVPLNEQFF.

The chain couples TRBV5-4 to TRBJ1-6; maybe TRBD1 (6 bases). This CDR3 is 18 amino acids long. Germline lookup yields CDR1 SGHNT and CDR2 YYREEE (reference sequence). Trimming pared 0 bases from V and 7 bases from J, leaving 20 bases between. The CDR3 region is CASSLGFVGGGGNSPLHF. CDR3 DNA: TGTGCCAGCAGCTTGGGCTTCGTAGGGGGGGGTGGAAATTCACCCCTCCACTTT.

This chain links TRBV4-2 with TRBJ2-7; D might be TRBD2 (6 bases). Between the trimmed V and J ends, which lost 0 bases and 7 bases, there was a span of 22 bases. Germline CDR1 reads LGHNA; CDR2 reads YNFKEQ. The CDR3 totals 17 residues. As DNA, the CDR3 is TGTGCCAGCAGCCAAGAAGAGGGGACGGGAGTCAAGGGGGAGCAGTACTTC. It translates to CASSQEEGTGVKGEQYF.